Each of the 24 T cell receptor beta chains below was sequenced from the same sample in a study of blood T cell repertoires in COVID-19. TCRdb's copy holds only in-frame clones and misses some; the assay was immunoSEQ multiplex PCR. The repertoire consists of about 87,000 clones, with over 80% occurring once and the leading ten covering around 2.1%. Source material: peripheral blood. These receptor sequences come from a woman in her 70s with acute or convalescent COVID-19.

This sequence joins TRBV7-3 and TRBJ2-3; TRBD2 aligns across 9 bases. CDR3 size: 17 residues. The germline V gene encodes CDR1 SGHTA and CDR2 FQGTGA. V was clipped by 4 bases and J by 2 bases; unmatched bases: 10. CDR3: CASSSAELAGTTDTQYF. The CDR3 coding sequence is TGTGCCAGCAGCTCGGCAGAGCTAGCGGGGACCACAGATACGCAGTATTTT.

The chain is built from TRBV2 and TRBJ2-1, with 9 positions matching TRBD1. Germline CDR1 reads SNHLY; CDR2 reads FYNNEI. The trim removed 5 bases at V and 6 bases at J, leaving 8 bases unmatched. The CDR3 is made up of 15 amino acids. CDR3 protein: CASSFDRGEFNEQFF. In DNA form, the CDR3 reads TGTGCCAGCAGTTTTGACAGGGGGGAATTCAATGAGCAGTTCTTC.

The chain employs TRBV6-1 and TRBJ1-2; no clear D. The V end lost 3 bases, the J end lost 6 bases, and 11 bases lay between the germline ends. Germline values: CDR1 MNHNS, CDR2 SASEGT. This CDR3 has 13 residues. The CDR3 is CASSERGLNGYTF. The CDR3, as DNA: TGTGCCAGCAGTGAGAGAGGGCTTAATGGCTACACCTTC.

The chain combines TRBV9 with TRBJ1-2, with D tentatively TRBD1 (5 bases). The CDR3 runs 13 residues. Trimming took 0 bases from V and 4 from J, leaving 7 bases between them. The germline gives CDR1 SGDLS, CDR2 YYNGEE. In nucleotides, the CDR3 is TGTGCCAGCAGCGTAGACAGGAGCTATGGCTACACCTTC. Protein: CASSVDRSYGYTF.

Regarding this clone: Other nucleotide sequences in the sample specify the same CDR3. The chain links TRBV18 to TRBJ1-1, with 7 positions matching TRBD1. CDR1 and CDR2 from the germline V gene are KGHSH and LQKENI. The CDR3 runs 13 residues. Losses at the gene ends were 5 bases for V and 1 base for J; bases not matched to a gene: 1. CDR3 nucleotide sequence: TGTGCCAGCTCAGGGACAGAGAACACTGAAGCTTTCTTT. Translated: CASSGTENTEAFF.

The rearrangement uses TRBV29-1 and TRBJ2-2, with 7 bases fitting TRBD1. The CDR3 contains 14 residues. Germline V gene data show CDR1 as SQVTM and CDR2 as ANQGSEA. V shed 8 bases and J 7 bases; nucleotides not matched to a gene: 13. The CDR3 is CSFRGEGADGELFF. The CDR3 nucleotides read TGCAGCTTCCGTGGCGAGGGGGCCGACGGGGAGCTGTTTTTT.

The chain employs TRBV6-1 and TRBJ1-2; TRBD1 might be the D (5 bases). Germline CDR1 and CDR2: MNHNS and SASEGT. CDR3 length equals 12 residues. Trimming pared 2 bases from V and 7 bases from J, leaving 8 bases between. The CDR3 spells CASSESGFGYTF. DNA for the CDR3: TGTGCCAGCAGTGAATCAGGGTTTGGCTACACCTTC.

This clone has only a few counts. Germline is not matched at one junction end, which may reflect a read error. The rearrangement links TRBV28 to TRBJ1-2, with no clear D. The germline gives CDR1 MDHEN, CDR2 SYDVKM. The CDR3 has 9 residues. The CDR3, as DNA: TGTGCCAGCAGTTTCCCCCCCAACTTC. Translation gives CASSFPPNF.

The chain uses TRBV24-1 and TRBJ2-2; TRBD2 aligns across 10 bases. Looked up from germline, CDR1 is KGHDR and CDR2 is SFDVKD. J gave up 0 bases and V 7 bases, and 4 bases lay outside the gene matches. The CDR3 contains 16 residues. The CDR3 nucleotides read TGTGCCACCAGAGGACTAGCGGAAGCGAACACCGGGGAGCTGTTTTTT. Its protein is CATRGLAEANTGELFF.

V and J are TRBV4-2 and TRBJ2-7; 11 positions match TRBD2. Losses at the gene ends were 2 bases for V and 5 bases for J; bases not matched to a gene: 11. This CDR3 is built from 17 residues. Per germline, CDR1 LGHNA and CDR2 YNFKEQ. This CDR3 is CASSQSVSGGADNEQYF. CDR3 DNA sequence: TGTGCCAGCAGCCAATCCGTTAGCGGGGGGGCTGACAACGAGCAGTACTTC.

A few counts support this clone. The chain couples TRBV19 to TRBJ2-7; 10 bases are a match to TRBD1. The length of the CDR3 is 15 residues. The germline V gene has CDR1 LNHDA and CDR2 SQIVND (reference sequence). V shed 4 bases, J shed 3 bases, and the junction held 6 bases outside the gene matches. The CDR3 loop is CASSRTGTGVYEQYF. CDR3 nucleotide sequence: TGTGCCAGTAGTAGGACCGGGACAGGGGTCTACGAGCAGTACTTC.

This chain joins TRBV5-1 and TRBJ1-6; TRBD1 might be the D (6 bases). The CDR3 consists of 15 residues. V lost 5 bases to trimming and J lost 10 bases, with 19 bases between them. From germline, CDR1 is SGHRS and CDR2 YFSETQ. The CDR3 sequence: CASRYVTGSGSPLHF. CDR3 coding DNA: TGCGCCAGCAGATACGTTACAGGGAGTGGATCACCCCTCCACTTT. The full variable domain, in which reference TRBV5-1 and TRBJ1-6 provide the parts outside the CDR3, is KAGVTQTPRYLIKTRGQQVTLSCSPISGHRSVSWYQQTPGQGLQFLFEYFSETQRNKGNFPGRFSGRQFSNSRSEMNVSTLELGDSALYLCASRYVTGSGSPLHFGNGTRLTVT.

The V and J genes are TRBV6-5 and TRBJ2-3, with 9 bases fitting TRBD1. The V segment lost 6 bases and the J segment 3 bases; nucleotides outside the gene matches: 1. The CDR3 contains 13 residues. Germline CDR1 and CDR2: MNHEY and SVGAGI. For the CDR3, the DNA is TGTGCCAGCAGGGACAGGGGAACAGATACGCAGTATTTT. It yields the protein CASRDRGTDTQYF.

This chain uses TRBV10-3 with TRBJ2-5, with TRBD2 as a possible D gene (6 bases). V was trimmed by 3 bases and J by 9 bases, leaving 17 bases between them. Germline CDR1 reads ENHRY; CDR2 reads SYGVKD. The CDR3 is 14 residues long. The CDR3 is CAISERQPWGAQYF. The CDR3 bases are TGTGCCATCAGTGAAAGACAGCCGTGGGGGGCCCAGTACTTC.

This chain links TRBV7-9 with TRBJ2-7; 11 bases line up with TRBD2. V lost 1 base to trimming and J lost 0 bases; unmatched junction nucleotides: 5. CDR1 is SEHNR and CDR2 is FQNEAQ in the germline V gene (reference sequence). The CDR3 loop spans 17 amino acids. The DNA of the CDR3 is TGTGCCAGCAGCTTAGGATTAGCGGGGGGGCCCTCCTACGAGCAGTACTTC. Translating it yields CASSLGLAGGPSYEQYF.

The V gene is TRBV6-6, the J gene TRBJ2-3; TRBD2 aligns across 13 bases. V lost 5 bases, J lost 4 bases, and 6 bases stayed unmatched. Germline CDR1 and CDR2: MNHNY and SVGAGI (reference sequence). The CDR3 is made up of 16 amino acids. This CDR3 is CASSRGLAGVADTQYF. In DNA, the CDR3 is TGTGCCAGCAGTCGAGGACTAGCGGGGGTGGCAGATACGCAGTATTTT.

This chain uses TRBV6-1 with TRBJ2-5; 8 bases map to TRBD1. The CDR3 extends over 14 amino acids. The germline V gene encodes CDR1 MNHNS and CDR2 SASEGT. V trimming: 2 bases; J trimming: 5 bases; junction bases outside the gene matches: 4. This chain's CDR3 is CASSERQGRETQYF. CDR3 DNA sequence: TGTGCCAGCAGTGAAAGACAGGGGAGGGAGACCCAGTACTTC.

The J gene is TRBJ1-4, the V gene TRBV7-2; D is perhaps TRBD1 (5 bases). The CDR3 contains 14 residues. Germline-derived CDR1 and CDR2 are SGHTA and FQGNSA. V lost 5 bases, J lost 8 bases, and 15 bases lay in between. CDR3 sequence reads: CASSLQGVGEKLFF. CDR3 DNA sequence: TGTGCCAGCAGCCTCCAAGGGGTTGGGGAAAAACTGTTTTTT.

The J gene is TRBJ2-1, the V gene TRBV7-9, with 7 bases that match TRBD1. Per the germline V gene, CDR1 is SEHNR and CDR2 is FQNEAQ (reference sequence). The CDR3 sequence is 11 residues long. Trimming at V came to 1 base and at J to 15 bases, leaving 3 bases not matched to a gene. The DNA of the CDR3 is TGTGCCAGCAGCTTAGGGGACAGAATGTTCTTC. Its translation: CASSLGDRMFF.

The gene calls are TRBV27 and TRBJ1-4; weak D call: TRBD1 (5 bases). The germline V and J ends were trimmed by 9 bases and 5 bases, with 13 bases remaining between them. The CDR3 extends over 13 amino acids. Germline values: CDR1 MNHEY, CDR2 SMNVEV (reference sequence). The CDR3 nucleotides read TGTGCCAGTCGGGACGGACTAAATGAAAAACTGTTTTTT. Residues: CASRDGLNEKLFF.

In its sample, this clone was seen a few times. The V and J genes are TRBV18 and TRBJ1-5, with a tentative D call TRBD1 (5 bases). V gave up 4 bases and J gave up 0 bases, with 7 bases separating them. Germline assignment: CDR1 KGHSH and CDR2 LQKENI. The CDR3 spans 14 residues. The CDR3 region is CASSQGNSNQPQHF. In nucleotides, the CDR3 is TGTGCCAGCTCACAGGGGAATAGCAATCAGCCCCAGCATTTT.

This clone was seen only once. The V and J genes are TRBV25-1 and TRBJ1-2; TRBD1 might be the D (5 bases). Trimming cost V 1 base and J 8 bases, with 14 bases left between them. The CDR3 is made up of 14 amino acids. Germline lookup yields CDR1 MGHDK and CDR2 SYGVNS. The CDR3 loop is CASSESGDYRGYTF. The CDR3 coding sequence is TGTGCCAGCAGTGAATCGGGGGACTATAGGGGCTACACCTTC.

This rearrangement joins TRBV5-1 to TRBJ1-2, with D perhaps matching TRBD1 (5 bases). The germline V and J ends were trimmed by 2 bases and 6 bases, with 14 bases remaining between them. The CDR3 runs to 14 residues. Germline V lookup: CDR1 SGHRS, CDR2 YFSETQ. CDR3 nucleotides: TGCGCCAGCAGCTTTAGGGAGGGGTCGGATGGCTACACCTTC. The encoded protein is CASSFREGSDGYTF.

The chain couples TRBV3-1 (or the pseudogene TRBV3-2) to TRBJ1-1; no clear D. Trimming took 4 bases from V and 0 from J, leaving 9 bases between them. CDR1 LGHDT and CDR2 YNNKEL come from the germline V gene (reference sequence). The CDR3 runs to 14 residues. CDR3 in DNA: TGTGCCAGCAGCCGAGACGGGATGAACACTGAAGCTTTCTTT. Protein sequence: CASSRDGMNTEAFF.